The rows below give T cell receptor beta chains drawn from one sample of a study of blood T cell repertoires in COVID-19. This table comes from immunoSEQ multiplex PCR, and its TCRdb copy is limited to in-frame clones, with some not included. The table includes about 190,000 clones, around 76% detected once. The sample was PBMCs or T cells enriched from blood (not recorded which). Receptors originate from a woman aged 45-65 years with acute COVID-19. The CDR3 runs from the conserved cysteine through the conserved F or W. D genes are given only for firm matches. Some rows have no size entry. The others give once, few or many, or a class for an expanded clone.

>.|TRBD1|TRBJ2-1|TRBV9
TGTGCCAGCAGTACTAGGACAGGGGAAATTTTGTCCTACAATGAGCAGTTCTTC
CASSTRTGEILSYNEQFF
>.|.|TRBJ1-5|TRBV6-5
TGTGCCAGCAGCCGCTCAGGGGTCCAGCCCCAGCATTTT
CASSRSGVQPQHF
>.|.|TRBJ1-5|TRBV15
TGTGCCACCAGCGAAGGTAGGGGCGGCAATCAGCCCCAGCATTTT
CATSEGRGGNQPQHF
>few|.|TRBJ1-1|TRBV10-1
TGCGCCAGCAGTACGGGGGGAGTTGAAGCTTTCTTT
CASSTGGVEAFF
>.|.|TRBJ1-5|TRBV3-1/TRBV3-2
TGTGCCAGCAGCCAAGGAGAAAATCAGCCCCAGCATTTT
CASSQGENQPQHF
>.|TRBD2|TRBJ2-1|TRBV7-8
TGTGCCAGCAGCTCAACCGGGACTAGGGTTGAGCAGTTCTTC
CASSSTGTRVEQFF
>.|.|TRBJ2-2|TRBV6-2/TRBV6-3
TGTGCCAGCAGTTACCCAGGTTCGGACACCGGGGAGCTGTTTTTT
CASSYPGSDTGELFF
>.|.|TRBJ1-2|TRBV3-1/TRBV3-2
TGTGCCAGCAGCCAAGATCCGGCCGGGAATGGCTACACCTTC
CASSQDPAGNGYTF
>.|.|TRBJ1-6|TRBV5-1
TGCGCCAGCAGCTTGTTGGAGGGATCTTCACCCCTCCACTTT
CASSLLEGSSPLHF
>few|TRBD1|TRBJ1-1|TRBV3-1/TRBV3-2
TGTGCCAGCAGACTCGGGACAGCGAGGGACACTGAAGCTTTCTTT
CASRLGTARDTEAFF
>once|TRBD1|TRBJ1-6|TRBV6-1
TGTGCCAGCAGTGAAGAAAGTACGGGGACAGACTATAATTCACCCCTCCACTTT
CASSEESTGTDYNSPLHF
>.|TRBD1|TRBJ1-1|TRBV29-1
TGCAGCGTTCAGGACAGGGGCACTGAAGCTTTCTTT
CSVQDRGTEAFF
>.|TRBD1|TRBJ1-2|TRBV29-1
TGCAGCGCAGGGACAGGGGGAGGCTACACCTTC
CSAGTGGGYTF
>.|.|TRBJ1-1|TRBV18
TGTGCCAGCTCGCGACACCACGGGTCTCAGGTCGGGAGCGGGAACACTGAAGCTTTCTTT
CASSRHHGSQVGSGNTEAFF
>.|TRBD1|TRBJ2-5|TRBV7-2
TGTGCCAGCAGCACCTGGACAGGGAACCAAGAGACCCAGTACTTC
CASSTWTGNQETQYF
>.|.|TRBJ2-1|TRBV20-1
TGCAGTGGCCTAGGGGGGGGAGAGCAGTTCTTC
CSGLGGGEQFF
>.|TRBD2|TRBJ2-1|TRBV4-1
TGCGCCAGCAGACTAGCGGGGGCCTACAATGAGCAGTTCTTC
CASRLAGAYNEQFF
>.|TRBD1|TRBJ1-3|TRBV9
TGTGCCAGCAGCGTAGGTAGTTTGAGGGGGCGCGGAAACACCATATATTTT
CASSVGSLRGRGNTIYF
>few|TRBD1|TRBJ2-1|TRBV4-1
TGCGCCAGCAGCCTCCCGGCGGGACAGGGGGCCTACAATGAGCAGTTCTTC
CASSLPAGQGAYNEQFF
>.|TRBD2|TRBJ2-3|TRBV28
TGTGCCAGCAGTACGACTAGCGGGGGGGCGGGAGGAATAACAGATACGCAGTATTTT
CASSTTSGGAGGITDTQYF
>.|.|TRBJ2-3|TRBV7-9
TGTGCCAGCAGCTTCAGTTCCACAGATACGCAGTATTTT
CASSFSSTDTQYF
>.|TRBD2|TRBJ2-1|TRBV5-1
TGCGCCAGCAGCTTGGTCCCAACTAGCGGGGAAGGAAATGAGCAGTTCTTC
CASSLVPTSGEGNEQFF
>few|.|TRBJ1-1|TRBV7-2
TGTGCCAGCAGCTTAGGGGGCTTTAACACTGAAGCTTTCTTT
CASSLGGFNTEAFF
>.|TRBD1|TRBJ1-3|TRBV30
TGTGCCTGCGAGGACAGGGGGCTTGGAAACACCATATATTTT
CACEDRGLGNTIYF
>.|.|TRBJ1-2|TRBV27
TGTGCCAGCAGTTTTGGGGGCACAGCTAACTATGGCTACACCTTC
CASSFGGTANYGYTF
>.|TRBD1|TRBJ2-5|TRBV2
TGTGCCAGCAGACGCGGGACAGGGGCAGGGGAAGAGACCCAGTACTTC
CASRRGTGAGEETQYF
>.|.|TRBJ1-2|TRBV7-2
TGTGCCAGCAGCCCAAGGGAGAGCTATGGCTACACCTTC
CASSPRESYGYTF
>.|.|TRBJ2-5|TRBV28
TGTGCCAGCAGGTTATCAGACCTGGGACTCTACCAAGAGACCCAGTACTTC
CASRLSDLGLYQETQYF
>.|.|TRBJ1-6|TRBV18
TGTGCCAGCTCCCCCCGAGTCCGGGGATCTAATTCACCCCTCCACTTT
CASSPRVRGSNSPLHF
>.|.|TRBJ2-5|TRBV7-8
TGTGCCAGCAGCATCACGAGGACAGTACTCCAAGAGACCCAGTACTTC
CASSITRTVLQETQYF
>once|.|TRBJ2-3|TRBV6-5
TGTGCCAGCAATGGGCCCCTCACAGATACGCAGTATTTT
CASNGPLTDTQYF
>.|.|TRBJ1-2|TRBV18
TGTGCCAGCTCCGCTGGGGCGGCGTATGGCTACACCTTC
CASSAGAAYGYTF
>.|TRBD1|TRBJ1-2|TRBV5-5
TGTGCCAGCAGCTCCCCAGGGGGGAGTAACTATGGCTACACCTTC
CASSSPGGSNYGYTF
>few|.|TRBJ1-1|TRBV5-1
TGCGCCAGCAGCCAATACAACGCAGGGGTGACTGAAGCTTTCTTT
CASSQYNAGVTEAFF
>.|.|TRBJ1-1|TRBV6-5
TGTGCCAGCAGCTCCCAGGGGCGAACTGAAGCTTTCTTT
CASSSQGRTEAFF
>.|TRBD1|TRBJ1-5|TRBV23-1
TGCGCCAGCAGTCAATCGCGCTCTACGCCAGGGGGCCGCCAGCCCCAGCATTTT
CASSQSRSTPGGRQPQHF
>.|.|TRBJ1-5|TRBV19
TGTGCCAGTATCTCCCCCGGGGGGGCCGTGGGGGACCCTAATCAGCCCCAGCATTTT
CASISPGGAVGDPNQPQHF
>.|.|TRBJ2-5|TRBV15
TGTGCCACCAGCAGAGGTAGCGGAGGTCAAGAGACCCAGTACTTC
CATSRGSGGQETQYF
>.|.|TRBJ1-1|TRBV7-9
TGTGCCAGCAGCTTAGGGGCAGGGGTTGCCGTAGGGGCTTTCTTT
CASSLGAGVAVGAFF
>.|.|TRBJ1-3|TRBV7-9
TGTGCCAGCAGCTTAGTGGTCGCGCGAAACACCATATATTTT
CASSLVVARNTIYF
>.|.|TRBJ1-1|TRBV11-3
TGTGCCAGCAGCGACGGGACAGAAGCTTTCTTT
CASSDGTEAFF
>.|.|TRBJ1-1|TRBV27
TGTGCCAGCAGTTCGCAGGTCATGAACACTGAAGCTTTCTTT
CASSSQVMNTEAFF
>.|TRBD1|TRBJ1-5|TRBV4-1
TGCGCCAGCAGCCAAGATTCCCAGGGGGCCCAGCCCCAGCATTTT
CASSQDSQGAQPQHF
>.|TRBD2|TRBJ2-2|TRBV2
TGTGCCAGCAGGACTAGCGGGGCAGGCACCGGGGAGCTGTTTTTT
CASRTSGAGTGELFF
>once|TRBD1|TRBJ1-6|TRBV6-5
TGTGCCAGCAGTAGGACAGGAGTAAATTCACCCCTCCACTTT
CASSRTGVNSPLHF
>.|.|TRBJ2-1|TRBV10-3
TGTGCCATCAGTGAGTCGACTACTCTCATCGGTGAGCAGTTCTTC
CAISESTTLIGEQFF
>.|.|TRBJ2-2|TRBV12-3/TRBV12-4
TGTGCCAGCCAACAGGGTAACACCGGGGAGCTGTTTTTT
CASQQGNTGELFF
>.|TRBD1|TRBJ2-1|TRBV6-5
TGTGCCAGCCGGAAGGTGGGACAGGAGTACAATGAGCAGTTCTTC
CASRKVGQEYNEQFF
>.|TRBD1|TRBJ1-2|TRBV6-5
TGTGCCAGCAGTTACAAGGGACAGGGCGGCTATGGCTACACCTTC
CASSYKGQGGYGYTF
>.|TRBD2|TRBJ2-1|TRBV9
TGTGCCAGCAGCGTAGATATAGCGGGGCCTAATGAGCAGTTCTTC
CASSVDIAGPNEQFF
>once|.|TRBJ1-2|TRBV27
TGTGCCAGCAGTCCTGACAGTGCCCCTAACTATGGCTACACCTTC
CASSPDSAPNYGYTF
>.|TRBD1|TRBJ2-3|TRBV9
TGTGCCAGCAGTCCGGGACAGACCAACACAGATACGCAGTATTTT
CASSPGQTNTDTQYF
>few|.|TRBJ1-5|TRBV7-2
TGTGCCAGCAGCTTAGTATCAGGGATGGGCAATCAGCCCCAGCATTTT
CASSLVSGMGNQPQHF